This passage covers 27 T cell receptor beta chains from one sample sequenced in a study of T cell responses to AZD1222 COVID-19 vaccine. TCRdb keeps only in-frame clones here, not all; method: immunoSEQ multiplex PCR. The data contain about 140,000 clones, approximately 93% of them seen just once; the ten biggest clones take up around 0.85%. Sequenced here: peripheral blood, sampled on day 0 of MenACWY control vaccination. The receptors come from an adult in good health.

CDR3 sequence reads: CAWSVRASARYNEQFF. CDR3 in DNA: TGTGCCTGGAGTGTAAGGGCTAGCGCGCGATACAATGAGCAGTTCTTC. The chain carries TRBV30 and TRBJ2-1; the D gene is possibly TRBD2 (6 bases). Germline CDR1 GTSNPN, CDR2 SVGIG (reference sequence). V gave up 0 bases and J gave up 4 bases, with 16 bases separating them. The CDR3 has 16 amino acids.

The V gene is TRBV4-2, the J gene TRBJ2-1; TRBD2 matches 11 bases. CDR1 and CDR2 from the germline V gene are LGHNA and YNFKEQ. This CDR3 comprises 15 residues. J lost 9 bases, V lost 0 bases, and 4 bases had no gene match. CDR3: CASSQDSGGAAEQFF. CDR3 nucleotide sequence: TGTGCCAGCAGCCAAGATAGCGGGGGGGCCGCTGAGCAGTTCTTC.

The V and J genes are TRBV7-9 and TRBJ1-4; TRBD1 might be the D (5 bases). The CDR3 runs to 15 residues. The germline V gene has CDR1 SEHNR and CDR2 FQNEAQ (reference sequence). V lost 1 base and J 8 bases, leaving 14 bases between the germline ends. CDR3 loop: CASSLVGGGIEKLFF. For the CDR3, the DNA is TGTGCCAGCAGCTTAGTGGGTGGGGGAATCGAAAAACTGTTTTTT.

Details on this clone: Since no conserved phenylalanine or tryptophan closes the CDR3, a read error is the likely cause. The limits of the CDR3 on the DNA are not certain, so only TCRdb's listed CDR3 is given. The chain recombines TRBV4-1 with TRBJ1-4. The CDR3 is 9 residues long, counting both termini. Looked up from germline, CDR1 is MGHRA and CDR2 is YSYEKL. The CDR3 here is CASNQDLLR.

The CDR3 loop reads CASSQDQHSYGYTF. CDR3 in DNA: TGTGCCAGCAGCCAAGATCAGCATTCCTATGGCTACACCTTC. This chain uses TRBV4-2 with TRBJ1-2; D is unclear. Germline CDR1 LGHNA, CDR2 YNFKEQ. The CDR3 contains 14 residues. The V gene lost 0 bases and the J gene lost 4 bases, with 9 bases spanning the gap.

This sequence joins TRBV28 and TRBJ2-7, with D uncertain. Germline V gives CDR1 MDHEN, CDR2 SYDVKM. The CDR3 is 12 amino acids. V shed 6 bases and J shed 0 bases, with 6 bases lying between them. CDR3 bases: TGTGCCAGCAGCTGGGTCTCCTACGAGCAGTACTTC. Amino acid sequence: CASSWVSYEQYF.

V usage is TRBV3-1 (or the pseudogene TRBV3-2) and J usage is TRBJ1-6; D is possibly TRBD1 (6 bases). The V end lost 1 base, the J end lost 6 bases, and 16 bases lay between the germline ends. This CDR3 is 17 amino acids long. The germline CDR1 and CDR2 sequences are LGHDT and YNNKEL (reference sequence). CDR3 protein: CASSQARETGVNSPLHF. Here the CDR3 DNA reads TGTGCCAGCAGCCAAGCTCGCGAGACAGGAGTTAATTCACCCCTCCACTTT.

The gene calls are TRBV5-4 and TRBJ2-3; 8 bases map to TRBD2. The germline CDR1 and CDR2 sequences are SGHNT and YYREEE (reference sequence). CDR3 size: 13 residues. Losses at the gene ends were 4 bases for V and 5 bases for J; bases not matched to a gene: 3. CDR3: CASSPGGRDTQYF. CDR3 nucleotide sequence: TGTGCCAGCAGCCCGGGGGGGCGAGATACGCAGTATTTT. The variable domain in full, completed from reference TRBV5-4 and TRBJ2-3, reads ETGVTQSPTHLIKTRGQQVTLRCSSQSGHNTVSWYQQALGQGPQFIFQYYREEENGRGNFPPRFSGLQFPNYSSELNVNALELDDSALYLCASSPGGRDTQYFGPGTRLTVL.

This chain uses TRBV13 with TRBJ2-7; D call uncertain. CDR1 is PRHDT and CDR2 is FYEKMQ in the germline V gene (reference sequence). This CDR3 is 13 amino acids long. Deletions cut 4 bases from V and 4 bases from J, with 11 bases between. Here the CDR3 DNA reads TGTGCCAGCAGCTCTCGACTGGCGTACGAGCAGTACTTC. It is translated as CASSSRLAYEQYF. Drawing the rest from reference TRBV13 and TRBJ2-7, the complete variable domain is AAGVIQSPRHLIKEKRETATLKCYPIPRHDTVYWYQQGPGQDPQFLISFYEKMQSDKGSIPDRFSAQQFSDYHSELNMSSLELGDSALYFCASSSRLAYEQYFGPGTRLTVT.

CDR3 amino acids: CASSQNLGRERREQYF. The CDR3 DNA sequence: TGTGCCAGCAGCCAAAACTTGGGGCGGGAGAGGCGCGAGCAGTACTTC. V and J are TRBV14 and TRBJ2-7, with 7 bases lining up with TRBD2. The CDR3 is made up of 16 amino acids. Per the germline V gene, CDR1 is SGHDN and CDR2 is FVKESK. Trimming removed 2 bases from V and 6 bases from J; junction bases left unmatched: 13.

The chain carries TRBV19 and TRBJ1-1; D is unclear. The germline CDR1 and CDR2 sequences are LNHDA and SQIVND (reference sequence). There are 14 residues in the CDR3. V dropped 6 bases and J dropped 1 base, with 12 bases sitting between them. The chain's CDR3 is CASRRGSPNTEAFF. The CDR3, as DNA: TGTGCCAGTAGACGTGGGTCTCCGAACACTGAAGCTTTCTTT.

The chain uses TRBV24-1 and TRBJ1-1; 7 bases are a match to TRBD1. In germline, CDR1 is KGHDR, CDR2 SFDVKD. The ends lost 7 bases at V and 2 bases at J; junction bases unmatched: 3. There are 13 residues in the CDR3. DNA of the CDR3: TGTGCCACCAGAGGACAGGCCAACACTGAAGCTTTCTTT. Protein sequence: CATRGQANTEAFF.

The J gene is TRBJ2-1, the V gene TRBV27; D unclear. This CDR3 is 13 amino acids long. V lost 5 bases to trimming and J lost 7 bases, with 12 bases between them. Germline V gene lookup returns CDR1 MNHEY and CDR2 SMNVEV (reference sequence). CDR3 sequence reads: CASSPTLLNEQFF. As DNA, the CDR3 is TGTGCCAGCAGTCCGACTTTACTTAATGAGCAGTTCTTC.

The chain carries TRBV6-2 or TRBV6-3 and TRBJ2-3; TRBD1 agrees at 7 bases. The germline V gene encodes CDR1 MNHEY and CDR2 SVGEGT. The CDR3 runs 17 residues. The J segment lost 3 bases and the V segment lost 2 bases, leaving 11 bases of the junction unmatched. CDR3 region: CASSYPDRLPLTDTQYF. The CDR3 region has the DNA TGTGCCAGCAGTTACCCGGACAGGCTTCCTCTAACAGATACGCAGTATTTT.

The chain couples TRBV5-1 to TRBJ1-4; a weak D match, TRBD1 (5 bases). Between the trimmed V and J ends, which lost 4 bases and 4 bases, there was a span of 11 bases. From germline, CDR1 is SGHRS and CDR2 YFSETQ. The CDR3 runs 14 residues. The CDR3, as DNA: TGCGCCAGCAGCATCGACAGCGTTAATGAAAAACTGTTTTTT. It translates to CASSIDSVNEKLFF.

V is TRBV27 and J is TRBJ1-6; 9 nucleotides align to TRBD1. With 4 bases clipped from V and 8 bases from J, the junction kept 0 bases outside the gene matches. CDR3 length: 13 amino acids. Germline V gene data show CDR1 as MNHEY and CDR2 as SMNVEV (reference sequence). The CDR3 sequence: CASSWDRDSPLHF. The CDR3 nucleotides read TGTGCCAGCAGTTGGGACAGGGATTCACCCCTCCACTTT.

This chain links TRBV5-1 with TRBJ2-5; 7 bases line up with TRBD1. The CDR3 runs to 14 residues. The germline V gene has CDR1 SGHRS and CDR2 YFSETQ. V shed 6 bases, J shed 9 bases, and the junction held 14 bases outside the gene matches. The CDR3 region has the DNA TGCGCCAGCAACCTGGGGACAGAATTAGGGGCCCAGTACTTC. Its translation: CASNLGTELGAQYF.

The chain combines TRBV27 with TRBJ1-2; D unresolved. Germline V gene data show CDR1 as MNHEY and CDR2 as SMNVEV (reference sequence). Trimming took 2 bases from V and 7 from J, leaving 11 bases between them. This CDR3 region has 13 residues. The CDR3 loop is CASSLGPRFGYTF. For the CDR3, the DNA is TGTGCCAGCAGTTTAGGGCCCCGTTTTGGCTACACCTTC.

The chain uses TRBV7-9 and TRBJ1-2; 7 bases are shared with TRBD1. The CDR3 has 14 residues. CDR1 and CDR2 (germline): SEHNR, FQNEAQ (reference sequence). Trimming removed 3 bases from V and 2 bases from J; junction bases left unmatched: 3. CDR3 nucleotides: TGTGCCAGCAGCTTTGCGGACAGGAACTATGGCTACACCTTC. Amino acid sequence: CASSFADRNYGYTF.

The chain employs TRBV6-5 and TRBJ1-2, with TRBD1 as a possible D gene (5 bases). With 5 bases removed from V and 7 bases from J, the gap between germline ends came to 20 bases. CDR3 size: 15 residues. Per the germline V gene, CDR1 is MNHEY and CDR2 is SVGAGI. For the CDR3, the DNA is TGTGCCAGCAGTCGCGGGACTAGCGGGGACGGTGGCTACACCTTC. Protein sequence: CASSRGTSGDGGYTF.

The chain combines TRBV13 with TRBJ1-6; D ambiguous. The CDR3 is made up of 19 amino acids. CDR1 PRHDT and CDR2 FYEKMQ come from the germline V gene (reference sequence). Trimming shortened V by 1 base and J by 0 bases, and 16 bases separated the two germline ends. This CDR3 reads CASSLAPRTASSYNSPLHF. CDR3 bases: TGTGCCAGCAGCTTAGCCCCCCGGACGGCCAGCTCCTATAATTCACCCCTCCACTTT.

V and J are TRBV6-9 and TRBJ1-1; D is ambiguous. Trimming removed 6 bases at V and 5 bases at J, with 13 bases between. Germline V gives CDR1 MNHGY, CDR2 SVAAGI. The CDR3 is 13 residues long. The CDR3 region has the DNA TGTGCCAGCAGCCCCCCCCCGTGGACTGAAGCTTTCTTT. Its protein product is CASSPPPWTEAFF.

V is TRBV5-4 and J is TRBJ2-3; 9 bases align to TRBD2. Germline V CDR1 and CDR2: SGHNT, YYREEE (reference sequence). CDR3 size: 17 residues. V was clipped by 1 base and J by 5 bases; unmatched bases: 11. CDR3 protein: CASSLWLAGSRKDTQYF. CDR3 nucleotide sequence: TGTGCCAGCAGCTTGTGGCTAGCGGGGTCTAGGAAAGATACGCAGTATTTT.

The chain is built from TRBV5-1 and TRBJ1-5, with 7 bases identical to TRBD1. J gave up 0 bases and V 0 bases, and 12 bases lay outside the gene matches. CDR3 size: 19 residues. Germline loops: CDR1 SGHRS, CDR2 YFSETQ. For the CDR3, the DNA is TGCGCCAGCAGCTTGGTCCCCCAGGGAGGGGGCCTTAGCAATCAGCCCCAGCATTTT. It specifies CASSLVPQGGGLSNQPQHF.

This clone showed up just once. The chain employs TRBV4-2 and TRBJ2-7; D perhaps matches TRBD2 (6 bases). Trimming shortened V by 2 bases and J by 3 bases, and 14 bases separated the two germline ends. This CDR3 region has 15 residues. Germline CDR1 and CDR2: LGHNA and YNFKEQ. This chain's CDR3 is CASSQTSGEVYEQYF. CDR3 in DNA: TGTGCCAGCAGCCAAACATCGGGAGAGGTCTACGAGCAGTACTTC.

The V call is TRBV6-1, the J call TRBJ2-7, with D possibly being TRBD1 or TRBD2 (5 bases each). Germline lookup yields CDR1 MNHNS and CDR2 SASEGT. Trimming left V 2 bases short and J 2 bases short, with 13 bases between. The CDR3 length is 15 residues. The CDR3 region is CASSEWGRPPYEQYF. As DNA, the CDR3 is TGTGCCAGCAGTGAATGGGGACGGCCCCCCTACGAGCAGTACTTC.

The chain is built from TRBV3-1 (or the pseudogene TRBV3-2) and TRBJ1-1, with TRBD1 matching over 7 bases. CDR1 and CDR2 (germline): LGHDT, YNNKEL (reference sequence). CDR3 length: 15 amino acids. V lost 4 bases, J lost 1 base, and 6 bases stayed unmatched. CDR3 protein: CASSPWTGSNTEAFF. The DNA of the CDR3 is TGTGCCAGCAGCCCTTGGACAGGTTCGAACACTGAAGCTTTCTTT.